This T cell receptor (beta chain) is from a study of cytomegalovirus exposure and HLA in healthy donors. Study findings and constraints: A list of around 160 TCR beta chains associated with cytomegalovirus was given. A few CMV-associated chains were confirmed in vitro to be specific for CMV antigens. According to reports, the classifier identified cytomegalovirus status with high specificity and sensitivity.

A note on this clone: Its target is not known.

The method was immunoSEQ multiplex PCR; TCRdb's version includes in-frame clones alone and lacks a portion of them. The sample lists 150,000 or so clones, just over 85% seen once, with about 2.2% in the top ten. The receptor was derived from a human donor in good health. The specimen sequenced was PBMCs.

As DNA, the CDR3 is TGTGCCAGCAGTTTATGGTTCGGAGGGGAGTACAGCTCCTATAATTCACCCCTCCACTTT. Protein: CASSLWFGGEYSSYNSPLHF. The J gene is TRBJ1-6, the V gene TRBV27; maybe TRBD1 (5 bases). The CDR3 has 20 residues. V shed 1 base and J shed 0 bases, with 19 bases lying between them. Germline lookup yields CDR1 MNHEY and CDR2 SMNVEV (reference sequence).